This TCR beta chain was captured by sequencing in a study of neoadjuvant anti-PD-1 for oral cavity cancer. Study context: Around day 43, patients without progression received a fourth nivolumab dose before surgery.

This CDR3 region has 15 residues. Looked up from germline, CDR1 is SGHVS and CDR2 is FQNEAQ. V lost 0 bases and J lost 2, with 11 bases in between. Stated time point: after neoadjuvant nivolumab, at surgical resection. The table came from immunoSEQ multiplex PCR; TCRdb's copy has only in-frame clones and leaves some out. The repertoire holds some 29,000 clones, with more than 65% as singletons. The clonotype was recovered from a person aged 40 to 85 with oral cavity squamous cell carcinoma. The genes are TRBV7-8 and TRBJ2-7, with D tentatively TRBD1 (5 bases). The sample in question was PBMCs, obtained after nivolumab (anti-PD-1) treatment. CDR3: CASSLAFQGTYEQYF. The CDR3, as DNA: TGTGCCAGCAGCTTAGCGTTCCAGGGCACCTACGAGCAGTACTTC.